One and the same sample provided the 10 T cell receptor beta chains below, sequenced in a study of shared clonotypes between healthy human individuals. TCRdb's copy holds only in-frame clones and misses some; the assay was immunoSEQ multiplex PCR. This table has 2 million or so clones, 95% appearing once. The material sequenced was naive CD4+ T cells sorted from blood. The subset: CD45RA+ positively selected. These receptor sequences come from a young man in good health.

This rearrangement joins TRBV5-6 to TRBJ2-7; 9 bases are shared with TRBD1. The length of the CDR3 is 14 residues. In germline, CDR1 is SGHDT, CDR2 YYEEEE. Unmatched junction bases numbered 7, after V lost 5 bases and J lost 4 bases. The CDR3 coding sequence is TGTGCCAGCAGTGGGCGGGACAGGGCATACGAGCAGTACTTC. Its protein product is CASSGRDRAYEQYF.

J is TRBJ1-1 and V is TRBV11-2; 8 nucleotides match TRBD1. The CDR3 is 14 amino acids. Trimming cost V 7 bases and J 1 base; bases outside gene matches: 5. Germline V gene sequence: CDR1 SGHAT, CDR2 FQNNGV. The CDR3 nucleotides read TGTGCCAGCACCAGGGACAGGCAGAACACTGAAGCTTTCTTT. Its translation: CASTRDRQNTEAFF.

Note on this clone: The same CDR3 arises from other DNA sequences in this sample as well. This rearrangement joins TRBV6-1 to TRBJ2-6; no firm D call. V was pared by 7 bases and J by 2 bases, with 3 bases between. There are 12 residues in the CDR3. Germline V gene sequence: CDR1 MNHNS, CDR2 SASEGT. The CDR3 DNA follows: TGTGCCAGCACCCCTGGGGCCAACGTCCTGACTTTC. It specifies CASTPGANVLTF.

The V call is TRBV11-2, the J call TRBJ2-7, with 10 nucleotides matching TRBD1. The V and J ends lost 6 bases and 6 bases, in that order; junction bases with no gene match: 8. Germline-derived CDR1 and CDR2 are SGHAT and FQNNGV. The CDR3 runs to 14 residues. CDR3 in DNA: TGTGCCAGCAGTTCCCGGACAGGGGGAGGCGAGCAGTACTTC. It codes for CASSSRTGGGEQYF.

This rearrangement joins TRBV5-1 to TRBJ2-2; 9 nucleotides line up with TRBD2. Germline CDR1 and CDR2: SGHRS and YFSETQ. The CDR3 runs to 15 residues. Losses at the gene ends were 6 bases for V and 5 bases for J; bases not matched to a gene: 8. CDR3 protein: CASTPGLAGTGELFF. DNA of the CDR3: TGCGCCAGCACACCGGGACTAGCCGGAACCGGGGAGCTGTTTTTT. The complete variable domain, with remaining parts taken from reference TRBV5-1 and TRBJ2-2, reads KAGVTQTPRYLIKTRGQQVTLSCSPISGHRSVSWYQQTPGQGLQFLFEYFSETQRNKGNFPGRFSGRQFSNSRSEMNVSTLELGDSALYLCASTPGLAGTGELFFGEGSRLTVL.

The J gene is TRBJ2-5, the V gene TRBV30; 8 positions agree with TRBD1. The V and J ends lost 3 bases and 4 bases, in that order; junction bases with no gene match: 4. The CDR3 totals 13 residues. CDR1 is GTSNPN and CDR2 is SVGIG in the germline V gene (reference sequence). CDR3 coding DNA: TGTGCCTGGAGCAATGGACAGGGAGAGACCCAGTACTTC. It specifies CAWSNGQGETQYF.

V and J are TRBV29-1 and TRBJ1-2; TRBD1 matches 7 bases. Germline V CDR1 and CDR2: SQVTM, ANQGSEA. V dropped 7 bases and J dropped 8; count of bases not matched to a gene: 7. The length of the CDR3 is 11 residues. DNA for the CDR3: TGCAGCGGCGTAGGGGGCGAAGGCTACACCTTC. Encoded protein: CSGVGGEGYTF.

J is TRBJ2-2 and V is TRBV6-5; TRBD1 matches at 7 bases. Trimming at V came to 6 bases and at J to 4 bases, leaving 2 bases not matched to a gene. CDR1 MNHEY and CDR2 SVGAGI come from the germline V gene. The CDR3 loop spans 13 amino acids. CDR3 DNA: TGTGCCAGCAGCGGGACAGCCACCGGGGAGCTGTTTTTT. This sequence encodes CASSGTATGELFF.

The J gene is TRBJ2-3, the V gene TRBV5-4, with 9 bases aligning to TRBD2. V was clipped by 5 bases and J by 2 bases; unmatched bases: 9. The CDR3 extends over 16 amino acids. Germline V gene sequence: CDR1 SGHNT, CDR2 YYREEE (reference sequence). The CDR3 loop is CASSRASGAVTDTQYF. The CDR3 DNA follows: TGTGCCAGCAGTAGGGCTAGCGGGGCCGTCACAGATACGCAGTATTTT.

The chain carries TRBV7-8 and TRBJ1-3; 7 nucleotides agree with TRBD1. The V gene end was trimmed by 7 bases and the J gene end by 2 bases; junction bases not matched to a gene: 8. Germline values: CDR1 SGHVS, CDR2 FQNEAQ. The length of the CDR3 is 15 residues. The CDR3 reads CASTFDRDPGNTIYF. In DNA, the CDR3 is TGTGCCAGCACCTTTGACAGGGATCCTGGAAACACCATATATTTT.